This T cell receptor (beta chain) is drawn from a study of T cell responses to AZD1222 COVID-19 vaccine. Sequencing used immunoSEQ multiplex PCR; TCRdb keeps in-frame clones, though not all of them. Here the sample spans 90,000 to 130,000 clones, 86% being singletons. Study results and limitations: Dominant at 160-218 and 743-854, vaccine-associated CD4 TCRs also spanned spike.

The V gene lost 3 bases and the J gene lost 1 base, with 7 bases spanning the gap. The germline V gene encodes CDR1 SGHRS and CDR2 YFSETQ. This CDR3 has 13 amino acids. Comment on this clone: Its antigen is not identified.

The material was peripheral blood, obtained on day 0 of AZD1222 vaccination. The receptor was isolated from an adult in good health. The V and J genes are TRBV5-1 and TRBJ1-1; D ambiguous. The CDR3 protein is CASSSTSNTEAFF. In DNA form, the CDR3 reads TGCGCCAGCAGCTCTACCTCGAACACTGAAGCTTTCTTT.